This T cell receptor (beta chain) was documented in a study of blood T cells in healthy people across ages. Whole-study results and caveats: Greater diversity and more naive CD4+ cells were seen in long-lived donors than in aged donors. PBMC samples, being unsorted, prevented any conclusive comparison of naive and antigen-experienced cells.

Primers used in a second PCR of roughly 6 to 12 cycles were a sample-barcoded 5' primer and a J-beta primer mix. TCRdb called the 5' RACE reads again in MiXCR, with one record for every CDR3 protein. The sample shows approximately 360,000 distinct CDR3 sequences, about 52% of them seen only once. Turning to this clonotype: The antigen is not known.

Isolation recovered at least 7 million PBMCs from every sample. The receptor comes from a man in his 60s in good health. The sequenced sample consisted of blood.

In nucleotides, the CDR3 is TGTGCCAGCAGTAGGACTAGCGGGATGGTCTACAATGAGCAGTTCTTC. This gives the protein CASSRTSGMVYNEQFF. The chain employs TRBV12-3 or TRBV12-4 and TRBJ2-1; 12 nucleotides agree with TRBD2. The ends lost 5 bases at V and 3 bases at J; junction bases unmatched: 5. The CDR3 runs 16 residues.